This TCR beta chain was documented in a study of shared clonotypes between healthy human individuals. Study in general: Researchers drew samples from a couple of women and a few men aged 18 to 49.

On this clone itself: Its specificity is unknown.

This CDR3 contains 13 residues. Germline assignment: CDR1 MGHDK and CDR2 SYGVNS. V shed 7 bases, J shed 4 bases, and the junction held 6 bases outside the gene matches. The study's findings and limits: Compared with clonotypes that all four donors shared, non-shared clonotypes had lower generation probabilities.

Naive CD8 cells lacked CD45RO and underwent positive selection for CCR7, leaving out terminally differentiated effector memory CD45RA+ cells. Every immunoSEQ plate was one replicate of a subset's evenly spread DNA. The protocol was immunoSEQ multiplex PCR, while the TCRdb copy is restricted to in-frame clones and leaves out a portion. The table shows 2 million to 2.5 million clones, with approximately 94% occurring only once. The TCR comes from a man aged 18 to 29 in good health. Some clones in this sample may be carry-over from other donors' samples. The sequenced material came from naive CD8+ T cells from PBMCs. J is TRBJ1-1 and V is TRBV25-1; TRBD1 agrees at 7 bases. CDR3 DNA: TGTGCCAGCACCAACAACAGGGGCACTGAAGCTTTCTTT. Translation: CASTNNRGTEAFF.